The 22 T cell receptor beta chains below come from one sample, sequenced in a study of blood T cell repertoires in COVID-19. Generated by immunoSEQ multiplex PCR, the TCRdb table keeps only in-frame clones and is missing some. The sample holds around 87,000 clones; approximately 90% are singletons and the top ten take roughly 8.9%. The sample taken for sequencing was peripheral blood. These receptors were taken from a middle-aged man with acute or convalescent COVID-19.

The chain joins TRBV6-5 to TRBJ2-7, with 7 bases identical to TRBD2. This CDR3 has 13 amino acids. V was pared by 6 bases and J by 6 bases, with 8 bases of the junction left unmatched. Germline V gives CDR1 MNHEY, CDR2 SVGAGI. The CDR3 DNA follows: TGTGCCAGCAGGCTAGCAGGGAGGGGCGAGCAGTACGTC. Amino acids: CASRLAGRGEQYV.

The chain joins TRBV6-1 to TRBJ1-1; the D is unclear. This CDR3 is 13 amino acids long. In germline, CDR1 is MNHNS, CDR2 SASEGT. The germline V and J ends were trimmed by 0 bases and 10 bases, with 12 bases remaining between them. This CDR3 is CASSEAGKFGAFF. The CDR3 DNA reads TGTGCCAGCAGTGAAGCCGGTAAATTCGGAGCTTTCTTT.

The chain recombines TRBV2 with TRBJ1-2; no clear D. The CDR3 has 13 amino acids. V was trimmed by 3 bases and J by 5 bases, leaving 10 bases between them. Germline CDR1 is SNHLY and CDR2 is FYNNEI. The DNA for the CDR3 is TGTGCCAGCAGTGAGGGCAGGTTGTATGGCTACACCTTC. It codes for CASSEGRLYGYTF.

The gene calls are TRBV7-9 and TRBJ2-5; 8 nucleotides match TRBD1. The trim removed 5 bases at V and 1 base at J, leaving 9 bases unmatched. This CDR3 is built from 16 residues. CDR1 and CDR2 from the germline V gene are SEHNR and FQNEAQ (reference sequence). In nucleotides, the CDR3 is TGTGCCAGCAGCCCACCGCAAGGACAGGGCCAAGAGACCCAGTACTTC. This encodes CASSPPQGQGQETQYF.

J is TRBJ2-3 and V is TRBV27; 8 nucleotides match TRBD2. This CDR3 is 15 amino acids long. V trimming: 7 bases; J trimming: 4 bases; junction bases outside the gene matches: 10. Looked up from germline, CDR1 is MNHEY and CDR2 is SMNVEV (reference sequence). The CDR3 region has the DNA TGTGCCAGCAACCCGACCGGGGGGGTTGCAGATACGCAGTATTTT. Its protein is CASNPTGGVADTQYF.

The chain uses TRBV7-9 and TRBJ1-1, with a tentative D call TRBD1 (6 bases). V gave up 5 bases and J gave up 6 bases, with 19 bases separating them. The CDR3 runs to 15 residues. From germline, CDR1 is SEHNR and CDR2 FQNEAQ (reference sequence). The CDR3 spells CASSATGKVRPEAFF. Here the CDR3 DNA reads TGTGCCAGCAGCGCCACAGGGAAGGTTAGGCCTGAAGCTTTCTTT.

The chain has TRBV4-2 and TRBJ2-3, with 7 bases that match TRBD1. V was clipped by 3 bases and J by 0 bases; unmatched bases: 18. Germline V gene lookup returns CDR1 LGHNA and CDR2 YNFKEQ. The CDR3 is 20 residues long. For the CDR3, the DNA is TGTGCCAGCAGCCAGTTGCCGGGACAGATAACGGTTACTAGCACAGATACGCAGTATTTT. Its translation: CASSQLPGQITVTSTDTQYF.

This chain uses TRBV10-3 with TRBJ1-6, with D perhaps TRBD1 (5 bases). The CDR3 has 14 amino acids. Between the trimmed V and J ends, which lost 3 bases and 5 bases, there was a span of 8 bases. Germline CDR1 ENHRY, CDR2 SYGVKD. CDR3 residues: CAISDVGDNSPLHF. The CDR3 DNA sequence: TGTGCCATCAGTGATGTAGGGGATAATTCACCCCTCCACTTT.

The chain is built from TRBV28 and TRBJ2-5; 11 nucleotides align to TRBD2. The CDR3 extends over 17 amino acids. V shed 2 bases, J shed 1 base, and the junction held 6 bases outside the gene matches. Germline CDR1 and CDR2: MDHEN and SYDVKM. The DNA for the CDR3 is TGTGCCAGCAGTTTAGGTTATAGCGGGGGGGGCCAAGAGACCCAGTACTTC. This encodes CASSLGYSGGGQETQYF.

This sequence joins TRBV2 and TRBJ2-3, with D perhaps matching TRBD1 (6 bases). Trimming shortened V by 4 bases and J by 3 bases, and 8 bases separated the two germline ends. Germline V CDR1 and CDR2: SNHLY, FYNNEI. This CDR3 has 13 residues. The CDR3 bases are TGTGCCAGCAGTGTACAGGGAACAGATACGCAGTATTTT. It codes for CASSVQGTDTQYF.

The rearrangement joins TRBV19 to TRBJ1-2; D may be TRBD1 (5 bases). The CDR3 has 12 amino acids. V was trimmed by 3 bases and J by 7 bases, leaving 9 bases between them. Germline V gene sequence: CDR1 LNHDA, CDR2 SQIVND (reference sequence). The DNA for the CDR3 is TGTGCCAGTAGTATTCAAAGGGGTGGCTACACCTTC. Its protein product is CASSIQRGGYTF.

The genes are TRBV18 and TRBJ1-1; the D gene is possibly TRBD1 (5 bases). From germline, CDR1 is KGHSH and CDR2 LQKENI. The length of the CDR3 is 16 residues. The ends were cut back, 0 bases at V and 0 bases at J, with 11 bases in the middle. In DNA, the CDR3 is TGTGCCAGCTCACCACCAGGGGTGGGGATGAACACTGAAGCTTTCTTT. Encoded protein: CASSPPGVGMNTEAFF.

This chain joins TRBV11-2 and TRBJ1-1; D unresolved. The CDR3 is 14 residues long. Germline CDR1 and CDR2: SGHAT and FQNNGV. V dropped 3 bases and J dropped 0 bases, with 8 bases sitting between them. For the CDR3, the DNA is TGTGCCAGCAGCTTGTACAGAATGAACACTGAAGCTTTCTTT. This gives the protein CASSLYRMNTEAFF.

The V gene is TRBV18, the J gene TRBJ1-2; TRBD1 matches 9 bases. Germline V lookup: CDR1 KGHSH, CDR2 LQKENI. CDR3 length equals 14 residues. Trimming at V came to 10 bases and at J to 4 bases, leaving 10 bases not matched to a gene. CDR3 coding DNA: TGTGCCACCTTGAAGGACAGGGGTGGCTATGGCTACACCTTC. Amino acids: CATLKDRGGYGYTF.

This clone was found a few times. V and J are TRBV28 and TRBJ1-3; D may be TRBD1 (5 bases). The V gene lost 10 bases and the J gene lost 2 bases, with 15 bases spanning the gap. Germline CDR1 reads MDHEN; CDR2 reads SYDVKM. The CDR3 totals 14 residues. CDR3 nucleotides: TGTGCCATCCTCGACGGGACTGCTGGAAACACCATATATTTT. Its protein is CAILDGTAGNTIYF.

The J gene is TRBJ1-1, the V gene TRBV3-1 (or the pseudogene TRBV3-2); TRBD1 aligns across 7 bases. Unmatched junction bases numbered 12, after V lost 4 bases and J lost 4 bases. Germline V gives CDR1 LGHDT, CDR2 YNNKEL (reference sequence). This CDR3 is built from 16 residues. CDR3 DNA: TGTGCCAGCAGCCGGACGAACAGGGGTGGAGGCACTGAAGCTTTCTTT. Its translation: CASSRTNRGGGTEAFF.

CDR3 in DNA: TGTGCCAGCAGTTCGACAGATAACTATGGCTACACCTTC. Translated: CASSSTDNYGYTF. J is TRBJ1-2 and V is TRBV27; TRBD1 might be the D (5 bases). Germline lookup yields CDR1 MNHEY and CDR2 SMNVEV (reference sequence). The CDR3 is 13 amino acids. The V end lost 4 bases, the J end lost 1 base, and 7 bases lay between the germline ends.

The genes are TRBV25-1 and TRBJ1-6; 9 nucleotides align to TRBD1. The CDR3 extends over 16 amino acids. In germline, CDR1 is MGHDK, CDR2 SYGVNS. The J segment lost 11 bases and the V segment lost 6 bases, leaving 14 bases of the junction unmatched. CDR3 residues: CASRTSGTGSVPPLHF. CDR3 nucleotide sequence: TGTGCCAGCAGGACGAGTGGGACAGGGTCTGTCCCACCCCTCCACTTT.

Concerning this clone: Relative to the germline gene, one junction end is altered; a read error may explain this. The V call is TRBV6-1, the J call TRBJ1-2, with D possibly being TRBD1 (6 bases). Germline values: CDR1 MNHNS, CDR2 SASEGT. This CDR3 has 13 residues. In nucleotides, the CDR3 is TGTGCCAGCAGTGAAGGGCTAGGACAGCCCCACCAGTTC. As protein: CASSEGLGQPHQF.

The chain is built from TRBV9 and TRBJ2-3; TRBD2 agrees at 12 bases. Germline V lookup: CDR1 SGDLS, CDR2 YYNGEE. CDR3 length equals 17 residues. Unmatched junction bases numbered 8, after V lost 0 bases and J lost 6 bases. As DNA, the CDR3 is TGTGCCAGCAGCGTAGAGCCCCTAGCGGGGGGGTGGGATACGCAGTATTTT. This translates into CASSVEPLAGGWDTQYF. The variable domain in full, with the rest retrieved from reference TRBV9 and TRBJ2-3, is DSGVTQTPKHLITATGQRVTLRCSPRSGDLSVYWYQQSLDQGLQFLIQYYNGEERAKGNILERFSAQQFPDLHSELNLSSLELGDSALYFCASSVEPLAGGWDTQYFGPGTRLTVL.

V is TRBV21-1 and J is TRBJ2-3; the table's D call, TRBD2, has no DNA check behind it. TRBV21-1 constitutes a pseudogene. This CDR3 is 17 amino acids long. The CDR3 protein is CASSQNTSGGPTDTQYF. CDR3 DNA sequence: TGTGCCAGCAGCCAAAATACTAGCGGGGGACCCACAGATACGCAGTATTTT.

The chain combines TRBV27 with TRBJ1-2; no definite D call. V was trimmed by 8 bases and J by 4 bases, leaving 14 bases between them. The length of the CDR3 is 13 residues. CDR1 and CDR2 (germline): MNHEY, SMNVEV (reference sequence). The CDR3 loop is CASSERRSYGYTF. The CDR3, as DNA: TGTGCCAGCTCCGAGAGGCGAAGCTATGGCTACACCTTC.